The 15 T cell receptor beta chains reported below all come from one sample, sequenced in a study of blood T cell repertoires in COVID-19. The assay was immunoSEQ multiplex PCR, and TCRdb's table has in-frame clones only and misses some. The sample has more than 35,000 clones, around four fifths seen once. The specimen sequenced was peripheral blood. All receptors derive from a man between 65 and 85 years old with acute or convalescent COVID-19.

This chain's CDR3 is CASSQIASGGYNEQFF. As DNA, the CDR3 is TGCGCCAGCAGCCAGATCGCTAGCGGGGGATACAATGAGCAGTTCTTC. The genes are TRBV4-3 and TRBJ2-1; 10 bases are a match to TRBD2. J was trimmed by 4 bases and V by 3 bases; bases with no gene match: 6. The CDR3 runs 16 residues. The V gene's germline CDR1 is LGHNA and CDR2 YSLEER.

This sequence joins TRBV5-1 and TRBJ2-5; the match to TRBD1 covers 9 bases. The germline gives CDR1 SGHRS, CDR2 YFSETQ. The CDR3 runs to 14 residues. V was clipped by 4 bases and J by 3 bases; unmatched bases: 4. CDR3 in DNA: TGCGCCAGCAGCCAAGGGACAGGGAAAGAGACCCAGTACTTC. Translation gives CASSQGTGKETQYF.

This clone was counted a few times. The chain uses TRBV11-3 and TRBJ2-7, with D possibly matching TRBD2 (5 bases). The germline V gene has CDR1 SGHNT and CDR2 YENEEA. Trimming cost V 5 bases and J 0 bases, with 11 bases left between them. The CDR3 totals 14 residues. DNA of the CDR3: TGTGCCAGCAGCCTAAGCGGAAGCTCCTACGAGCAGTACTTC. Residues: CASSLSGSSYEQYF.

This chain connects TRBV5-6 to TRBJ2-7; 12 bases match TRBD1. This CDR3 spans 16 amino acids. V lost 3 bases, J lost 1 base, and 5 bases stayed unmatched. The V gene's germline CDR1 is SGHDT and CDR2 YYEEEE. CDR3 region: CASSWDRGPPSYEQYF. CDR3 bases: TGTGCCAGCAGCTGGGACAGGGGGCCCCCTTCCTACGAGCAGTACTTC.

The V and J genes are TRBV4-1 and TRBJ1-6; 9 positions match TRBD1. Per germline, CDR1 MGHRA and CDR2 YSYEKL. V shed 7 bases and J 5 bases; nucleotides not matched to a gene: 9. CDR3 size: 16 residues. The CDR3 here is CASTRGQGYNNSPLHF. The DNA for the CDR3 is TGCGCCAGCACCCGGGGACAGGGTTATAATAATTCACCCCTCCACTTT.

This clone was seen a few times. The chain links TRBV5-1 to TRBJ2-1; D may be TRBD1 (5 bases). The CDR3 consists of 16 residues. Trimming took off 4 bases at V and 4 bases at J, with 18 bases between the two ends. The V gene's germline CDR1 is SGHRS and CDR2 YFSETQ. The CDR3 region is CASSPYTGRGYNEQFF. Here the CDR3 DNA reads TGCGCCAGCAGCCCCTACACAGGTAGGGGATACAATGAGCAGTTCTTC.

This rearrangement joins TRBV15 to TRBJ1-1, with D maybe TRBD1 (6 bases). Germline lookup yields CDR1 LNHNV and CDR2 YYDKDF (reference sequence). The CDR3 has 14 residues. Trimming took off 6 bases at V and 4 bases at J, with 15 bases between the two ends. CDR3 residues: CATRRGGLGTEAFF. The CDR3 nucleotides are TGTGCCACCAGGCGAGGGGGATTGGGCACTGAAGCTTTCTTT.

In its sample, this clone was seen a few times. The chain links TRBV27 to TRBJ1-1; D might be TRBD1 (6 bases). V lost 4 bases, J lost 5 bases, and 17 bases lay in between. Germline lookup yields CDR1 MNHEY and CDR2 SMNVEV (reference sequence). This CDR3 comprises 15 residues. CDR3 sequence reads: CASSWAGGLQTEAFF. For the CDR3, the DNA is TGTGCCAGCAGTTGGGCCGGGGGGCTTCAGACTGAAGCTTTCTTT.

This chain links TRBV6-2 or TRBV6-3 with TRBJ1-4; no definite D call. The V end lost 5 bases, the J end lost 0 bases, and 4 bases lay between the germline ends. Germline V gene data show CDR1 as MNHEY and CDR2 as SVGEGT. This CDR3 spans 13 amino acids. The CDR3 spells CASSPTTNEKLFF. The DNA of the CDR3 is TGTGCCAGCAGTCCCACAACTAATGAAAAACTGTTTTTT.

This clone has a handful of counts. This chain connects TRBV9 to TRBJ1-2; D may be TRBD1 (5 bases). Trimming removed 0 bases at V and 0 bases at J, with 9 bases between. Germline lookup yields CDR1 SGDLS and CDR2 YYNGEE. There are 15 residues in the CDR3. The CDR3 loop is CASSVEGFPNYGYTF. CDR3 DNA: TGTGCCAGCAGCGTAGAGGGGTTTCCTAACTATGGCTACACCTTC.

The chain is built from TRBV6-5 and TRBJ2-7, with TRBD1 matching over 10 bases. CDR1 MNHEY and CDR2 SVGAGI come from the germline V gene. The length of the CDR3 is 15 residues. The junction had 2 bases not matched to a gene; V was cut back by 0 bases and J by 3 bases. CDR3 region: CASSYSRTGGYEQYF. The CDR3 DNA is TGTGCCAGCAGTTACTCCCGGACAGGGGGCTACGAGCAGTACTTC.

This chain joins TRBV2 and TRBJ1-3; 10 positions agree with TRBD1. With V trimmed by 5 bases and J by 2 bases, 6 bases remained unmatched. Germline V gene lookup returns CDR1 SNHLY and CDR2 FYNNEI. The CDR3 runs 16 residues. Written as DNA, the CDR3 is TGTGCCAGCAGTAAAGACAGGGGGCCCGCTGGAAACACCATATATTTT. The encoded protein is CASSKDRGPAGNTIYF.

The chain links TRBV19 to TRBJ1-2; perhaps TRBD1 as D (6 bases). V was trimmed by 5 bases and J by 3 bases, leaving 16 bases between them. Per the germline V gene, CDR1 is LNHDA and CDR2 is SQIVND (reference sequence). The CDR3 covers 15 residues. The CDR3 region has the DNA TGTGCCAGTAGTCTTGGACAGTCGACTGACTATGGCTACACCTTC. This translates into CASSLGQSTDYGYTF.

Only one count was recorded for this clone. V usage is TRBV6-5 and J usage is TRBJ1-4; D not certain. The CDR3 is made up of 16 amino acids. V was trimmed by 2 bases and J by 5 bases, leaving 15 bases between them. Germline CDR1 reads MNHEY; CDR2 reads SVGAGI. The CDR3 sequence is CASSYGRQVGNEKLFF. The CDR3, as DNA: TGTGCCAGCAGTTACGGCCGCCAGGTGGGCAATGAAAAACTGTTTTTT.

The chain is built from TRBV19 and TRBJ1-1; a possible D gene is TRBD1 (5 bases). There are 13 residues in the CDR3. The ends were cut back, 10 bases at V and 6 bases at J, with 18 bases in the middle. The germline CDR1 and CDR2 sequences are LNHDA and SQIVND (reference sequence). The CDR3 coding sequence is TGTGCCACCAACCTGGGGCCTAACGCTGAAGCTTTCTTT. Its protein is CATNLGPNAEAFF.